This T cell receptor beta chain was captured in a study of glioma-infiltrating T cells. Using RNA template, CDR3s of TCR alpha and beta were amplified with iRepertoire arm-PCR. MiXCR, applied by TCRdb to the multiplex PCR reads, yields one record per CDR3 protein. The sample consists of tens of thousands of distinct CDR3 sequences, about 25% of them appearing once. V was cut by 7 bases and J by 8 bases, with 17 bases left in between. CDR3 length: 13 residues. The germline V gene encodes CDR1 SNHLY and CDR2 FYNNEI. Sequencing was carried out using glioma tissue, nonneoplastic brain tissue, or PBMCs (not recorded which). This receptor was identified in a human donor with low-grade glioma or glioblastoma, undergoing nonglioma brain surgery, or in good health (not recorded which). The chain employs TRBV2 and TRBJ1-2; no clear D gene. The CDR3 nucleotides are TGTGCCAGCACTCAAAGTAGCACGACCGGCTACACCTTC. Translated, it gives CASTQSSTTGYTF. The full variable domain, its missing parts supplied by reference TRBV2 and TRBJ1-2, is EPEVTQTPSHQVTQMGQEVILRCVPISNHLYFYWYRQILGQKVEFLVSFYNNEISEKSEIFDDQFSVERPDGSNFTLKIRSTKLEDSAMYFCASTQSSTTGYTFGSGTRLTVV.